These 6 T cell receptor beta chains originate from one sample sequenced in a study of beta chain features in type 1 diabetes (dated by TCRdb to between 2017 and 2018). Results the study describes overall, beyond this receptor: In all four CD4+ subsets, TCRB CDR3 length was moderately but significantly shorter in type 1 diabetes patients.

The library was generated by the immunoSEQ multiplex PCR assay. The High Capacity cDNA Reverse Transcription Kit was used to reverse transcribe all of the isolated RNA, meaning that expressed TCRB transcripts were what got sequenced. TCRdb stores this immuneACCESS table with in-frame sequences only. Part of the clones is absent; in the studies checked, under half of the shortfall reflects unresolved V genes, and no reason is known for the rest. For this sample the table gives about 190,000 clones, of which 7% to 9% were detected only once. The ten largest clonotypes hold approximately 0.54% of the sample. These receptors are not linked to any known antigen. Sequenced: central memory CD4+ T cells from blood. The origin of the receptors is a man aged 18-30 years with type 1 diabetes.

This clone was observed a few times. V usage is TRBV5-1 and J usage is TRBJ2-5; 15 bases agree with TRBD2. Germline loops: CDR1 SGHRS, CDR2 YFSETQ. This CDR3 comprises 15 residues. Trimming cost V 4 bases and J 5 bases; bases outside gene matches: 3. CDR3 coding DNA: TGCGCCAGCAGCGCCGGACTAGCGGGAGGGGAGACCCAGTACTTC. Its protein is CASSAGLAGGETQYF.

This clone was seen more than once but under ten times. The chain employs TRBV28 and TRBJ2-7, with 9 bases fitting TRBD1. Per germline, CDR1 MDHEN and CDR2 SYDVKM. Trimming removed 8 bases from V and 13 bases from J; junction bases left unmatched: 12. This CDR3 region has 12 residues. The CDR3 is CASLTTGQGQYF. CDR3 sequence (DNA): TGTGCCAGCCTTACTACCGGACAGGGGCAATACTTC.

This chain uses TRBV7-2 with TRBJ2-3; a weak D match, TRBD1 (6 bases). Per the germline V gene, CDR1 is SGHTA and CDR2 is FQGNSA. Trimming removed 5 bases from V and 6 bases from J, with 15 bases in between. The CDR3 totals 14 residues. CDR3 region: CASSPHRAPDTQYF. CDR3 DNA sequence: TGTGCCAGCAGCCCCCACAGGGCCCCGGATACGCAGTATTTT.

CDR3 residues: CASSPPDRGGTEAFF. CDR3 sequence (DNA): TGTGCCAGCAGCCCCCCGGACAGGGGTGGCACTGAAGCTTTCTTT. The V gene is TRBV5-4, the J gene TRBJ1-1; 9 nucleotides line up with TRBD1. V was clipped by 4 bases and J by 4 bases; unmatched bases: 8. The CDR3 runs 15 residues. In germline, CDR1 is SGHNT, CDR2 YYREEE (reference sequence).

This clone was counted a few times. V gene TRBV5-1 combines with J gene TRBJ2-5; D is uncertain. CDR3 size: 13 residues. V was trimmed by 0 bases and J by 5 bases, leaving 8 bases between them. CDR1 and CDR2 from the germline V gene are SGHRS and YFSETQ. CDR3 residues: CASSLGDGETQYF. The CDR3 nucleotides read TGCGCCAGCAGCTTGGGAGACGGGGAGACCCAGTACTTC.

The J gene is TRBJ2-7, the V gene TRBV18, with 9 bases lining up with TRBD2. Germline loops: CDR1 KGHSH, CDR2 LQKENI. V lost 5 bases to trimming and J lost 2 bases; unmatched junction nucleotides: 10. The length of the CDR3 is 16 residues. CDR3 sequence: CASSATGGGGPYEQYF. CDR3 DNA sequence: TGTGCCAGCTCAGCGACGGGCGGGGGGGGTCCCTACGAGCAGTACTTC.